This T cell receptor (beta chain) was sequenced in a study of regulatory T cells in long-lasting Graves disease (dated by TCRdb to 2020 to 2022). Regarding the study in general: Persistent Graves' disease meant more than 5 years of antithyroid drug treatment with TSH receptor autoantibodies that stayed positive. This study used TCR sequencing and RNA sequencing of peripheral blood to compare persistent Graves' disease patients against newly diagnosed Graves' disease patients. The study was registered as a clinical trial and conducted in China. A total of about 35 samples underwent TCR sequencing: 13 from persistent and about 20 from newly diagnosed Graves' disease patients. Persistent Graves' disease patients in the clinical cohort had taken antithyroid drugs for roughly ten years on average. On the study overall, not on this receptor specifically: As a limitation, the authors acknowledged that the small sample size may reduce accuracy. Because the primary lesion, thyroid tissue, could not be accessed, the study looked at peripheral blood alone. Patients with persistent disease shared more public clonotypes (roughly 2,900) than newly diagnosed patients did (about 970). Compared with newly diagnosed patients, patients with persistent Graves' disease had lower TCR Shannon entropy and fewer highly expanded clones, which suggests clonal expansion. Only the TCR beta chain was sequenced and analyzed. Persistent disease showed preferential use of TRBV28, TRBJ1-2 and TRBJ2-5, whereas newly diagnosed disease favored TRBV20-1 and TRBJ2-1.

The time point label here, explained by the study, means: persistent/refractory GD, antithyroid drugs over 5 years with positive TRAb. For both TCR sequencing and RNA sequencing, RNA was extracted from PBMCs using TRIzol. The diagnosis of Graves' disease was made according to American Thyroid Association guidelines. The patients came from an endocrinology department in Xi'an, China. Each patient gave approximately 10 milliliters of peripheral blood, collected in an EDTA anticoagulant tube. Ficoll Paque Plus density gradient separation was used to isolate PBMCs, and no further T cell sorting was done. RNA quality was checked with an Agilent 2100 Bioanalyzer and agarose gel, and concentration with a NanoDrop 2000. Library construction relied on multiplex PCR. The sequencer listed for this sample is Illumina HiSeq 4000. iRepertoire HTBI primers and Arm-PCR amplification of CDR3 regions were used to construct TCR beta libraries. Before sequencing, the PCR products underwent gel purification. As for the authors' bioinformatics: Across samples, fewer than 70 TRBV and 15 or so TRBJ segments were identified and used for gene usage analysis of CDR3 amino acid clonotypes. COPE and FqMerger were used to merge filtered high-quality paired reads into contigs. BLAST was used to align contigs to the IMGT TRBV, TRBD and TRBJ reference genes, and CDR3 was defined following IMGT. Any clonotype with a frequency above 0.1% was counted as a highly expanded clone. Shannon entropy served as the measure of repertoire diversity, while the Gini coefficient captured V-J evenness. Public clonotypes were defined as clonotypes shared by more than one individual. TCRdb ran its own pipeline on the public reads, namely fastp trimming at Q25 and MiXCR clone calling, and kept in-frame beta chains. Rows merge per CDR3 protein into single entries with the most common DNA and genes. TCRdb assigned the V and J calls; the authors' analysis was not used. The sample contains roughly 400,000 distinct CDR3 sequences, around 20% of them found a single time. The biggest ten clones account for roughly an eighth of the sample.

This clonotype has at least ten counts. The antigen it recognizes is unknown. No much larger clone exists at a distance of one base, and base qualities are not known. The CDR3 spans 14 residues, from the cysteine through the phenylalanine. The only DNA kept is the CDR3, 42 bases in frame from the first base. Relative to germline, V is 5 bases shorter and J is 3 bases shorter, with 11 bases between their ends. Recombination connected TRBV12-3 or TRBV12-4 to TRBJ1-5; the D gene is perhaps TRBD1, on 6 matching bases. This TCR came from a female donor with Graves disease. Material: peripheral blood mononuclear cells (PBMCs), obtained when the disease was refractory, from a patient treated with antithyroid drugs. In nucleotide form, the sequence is TGTGCCAGCAGTATAGAGGGGGACAATCAGCCCCAGCATTTT. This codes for CASSIEGDNQPQHF.